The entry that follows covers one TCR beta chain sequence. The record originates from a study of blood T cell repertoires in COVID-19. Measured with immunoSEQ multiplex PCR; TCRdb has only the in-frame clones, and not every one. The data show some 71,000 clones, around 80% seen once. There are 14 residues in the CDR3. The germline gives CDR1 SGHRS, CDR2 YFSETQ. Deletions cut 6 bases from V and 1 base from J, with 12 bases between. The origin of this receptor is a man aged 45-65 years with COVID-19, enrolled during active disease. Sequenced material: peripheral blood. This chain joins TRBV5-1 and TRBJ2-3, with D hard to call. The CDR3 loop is CASTFSRGTDTQYF. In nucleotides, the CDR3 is TGCGCCAGCACTTTCTCAAGAGGCACAGATACGCAGTATTTT. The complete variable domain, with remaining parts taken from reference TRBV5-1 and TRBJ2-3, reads KAGVTQTPRYLIKTRGQQVTLSCSPISGHRSVSWYQQTPGQGLQFLFEYFSETQRNKGNFPGRFSGRQFSNSRSEMNVSTLELGDSALYLCASTFSRGTDTQYFGPGTRLTVL.